The 7 T cell receptor beta chains listed next were all sequenced from one sample in a study of radiotherapy plus CTLA-4 blockade in lung cancer (dated 2018 in TCRdb). Library prep was done by the immunoSEQ multiplex PCR assay. Imported from immuneACCESS, the table was reduced by TCRdb to in-frame sequences with V and J called. These copies leave out some clones; in studies compared against another copy, an unresolved V gene accounts for under half, and the cause of the remainder is not known. Across this sample there are around 90,000 clones, with around four fifths seen only once. Of the sample, less than 15% falls within the top ten clones. The material was peripheral blood, obtained from a patient treated with radiotherapy plus ipilimumab. All receptors derive from a human donor with non-small cell lung cancer that progressed on radiotherapy plus ipilimumab.

V usage is TRBV4-2 and J usage is TRBJ1-1, with D perhaps TRBD1 (6 bases). This CDR3 region has 18 residues. Germline CDR1 is LGHNA and CDR2 is YNFKEQ. Trimming removed 0 bases at V and 0 bases at J, with 17 bases between. Here the CDR3 reads CASSQEGQGWVLNTEAFF. CDR3 nucleotide sequence: TGTGCCAGCAGCCAAGAAGGCCAGGGGTGGGTCTTGAACACTGAAGCTTTCTTT.

The chain employs TRBV6-5 and TRBJ1-2, with 7 bases lining up with TRBD1. This CDR3 is built from 15 residues. CDR1 and CDR2 (germline): MNHEY, SVGAGI. V lost 11 bases and J lost 4; bases outside the gene matches: 16. CDR3 amino acids: CASSPVRGSVYGYTF. The CDR3 DNA reads as TGTGCCTCTTCTCCAGTCAGGGGGAGCGTCTATGGCTACACCTTC.

This sequence joins TRBV15 and TRBJ2-7, with TRBD1 matching over 10 bases. This CDR3 has 17 amino acids. With 0 bases clipped from V and 6 bases from J, the junction kept 11 bases outside the gene matches. Germline V CDR1 and CDR2: LNHNV, YYDKDF (reference sequence). CDR3 amino acids: CATSRDYSGQGTSEQYF. CDR3 DNA: TGTGCCACCAGCAGAGATTATTCGGGACAGGGGACCTCCGAGCAGTACTTC.

The V gene is TRBV6-5, the J gene TRBJ2-2; possibly TRBD1 for D (7 bases). Between the trimmed V and J ends, which lost 1 base and 3 bases, there was a span of 9 bases. In germline, CDR1 is MNHEY, CDR2 SVGAGI. The CDR3 is 15 amino acids. The CDR3 DNA reads as TGTGCCAGCAGTTACTTCAGGGGGGACACCGGGGAGCTGTTTTTT. It is translated as CASSYFRGDTGELFF.

This clone was picked up one time. The CDR3 DNA follows: TGCGCCAGCAGCCCAGCCCGCGAGTTATATAATTCACCCCTCCACTTT. Translated, it gives CASSPARELYNSPLHF. The V and J genes are TRBV4-1 and TRBJ1-6; no firm D call. Trimming left V 4 bases short and J 4 bases short, with 14 bases between. The V gene's germline CDR1 is MGHRA and CDR2 YSYEKL. The CDR3 consists of 16 residues.

This clone was recorded only once. The chain carries TRBV7-9 and TRBJ1-6; 8 nucleotides match TRBD1. The germline CDR1 and CDR2 sequences are SEHNR and FQNEAQ (reference sequence). The V gene end was trimmed by 3 bases and the J gene end by 10 bases; junction bases not matched to a gene: 5. The CDR3 has 14 amino acids. The CDR3 nucleotides are TGTGCCAGCAGCTTCGGACAGGGCGAATCACCCCTCCACTTT. This encodes CASSFGQGESPLHF.

The chain uses TRBV4-3 and TRBJ2-7, with 8 positions matching TRBD1. This CDR3 is 16 amino acids long. The germline V gene has CDR1 LGHNA and CDR2 YSLEER. V was pared by 1 base and J by 2 bases, with 7 bases of the junction left unmatched. The CDR3 nucleotides read TGCGCCAGCAGCCAAGGGATACAGGGGGGAACCTACGAGCAGTACTTC. It encodes CASSQGIQGGTYEQYF.